The 24 T cell receptor beta chains reported below all come from one sample, sequenced in a study of CD8+ T cells in alopecia areata. Following extraction, RNA underwent reverse transcription to cDNA, which served as the sequencing template. The method was immunoSEQ multiplex PCR; TCRdb's version includes in-frame clones alone and lacks a portion of them. The sample consists of 90,000 to 150,000 clones, approximately 58% of them appearing once. Sequenced input: CD4+ T cells sorted from blood. The source is a human donor in good health.

V gene TRBV7-9 combines with J gene TRBJ1-5; unclear D gene. V was cut by 3 bases and J by 3 bases, with 3 bases left in between. This CDR3 contains 12 residues. The germline V gene encodes CDR1 SEHNR and CDR2 FQNEAQ (reference sequence). The CDR3 loop is CASSFPNQPQHF. The CDR3, as DNA: TGTGCCAGCAGCTTTCCCAATCAGCCCCAGCATTTT.

The chain uses TRBV4-1 and TRBJ2-7; D is unclear. V lost 0 bases and J lost 3, with 12 bases in between. This CDR3 spans 15 amino acids. CDR1 is MGHRA, CDR2 YSYEKL, per germline. The chain's CDR3 is CASSQDPGPYYEQYF. Written as DNA, the CDR3 is TGCGCCAGCAGCCAAGATCCAGGACCGTACTACGAGCAGTACTTC.

This clone was seen only a few times. The rearrangement links TRBV23-1 to TRBJ2-4; D is ambiguous. TRBV23-1 is reported as an ORF; its role is uncertain. The V and J ends lost 5 bases and 6 bases respectively, with 17 bases between them. This CDR3 has 15 amino acids. The CDR3 protein is CASSEVVRWGNIQYF. CDR3 in DNA: TGCGCCAGCAGTGAGGTGGTACGGTGGGGAAACATTCAGTACTTC.

This clone was seen only once. V is TRBV30 and J is TRBJ1-6; TRBD1 agrees at 10 bases. This CDR3 has 16 residues. Germline V CDR1 and CDR2: GTSNPN, SVGIG (reference sequence). Trimming cost V 0 bases and J 10 bases; bases outside gene matches: 9. In nucleotides, the CDR3 is TGTGCCTGGAGTGTACTTGGGGGACAGGGGAAATCACCCCTCCACTTT. Translating gives CAWSVLGGQGKSPLHF.

The chain carries TRBV6-5 and TRBJ1-6; TRBD1 is a possible D gene (5 bases). CDR1 is MNHEY, CDR2 SVGAGI, per germline. V was cut by 6 bases and J by 7 bases, with 16 bases left in between. This CDR3 is built from 15 residues. CDR3 nucleotides: TGTGCCAGCAGCCCCCGGGGGATTTTGAATTCACCCCTCCACTTT. It encodes CASSPRGILNSPLHF.

The rearrangement links TRBV15 to TRBJ2-5, with 9 bases matching TRBD2. Per the germline V gene, CDR1 is LNHNV and CDR2 is YYDKDF (reference sequence). The CDR3 extends over 14 amino acids. J gave up 4 bases and V 4 bases, and 4 bases lay outside the gene matches. The CDR3 region is CATSIGLALETQYF. In DNA, the CDR3 is TGTGCCACCAGCATAGGACTAGCGTTAGAGACCCAGTACTTC.

The V gene is TRBV5-1, the J gene TRBJ1-2, with D possibly matching TRBD1 (5 bases). Germline assignment: CDR1 SGHRS and CDR2 YFSETQ. The CDR3 runs to 14 residues. V was cut by 2 bases and J by 6 bases, with 14 bases left in between. The chain's CDR3 is CASSFTGAGDGYTF. DNA for the CDR3: TGCGCCAGCAGCTTTACCGGGGCAGGCGATGGCTACACCTTC.

Of note for this clone: This specimen includes other DNA sequences encoding the same CDR3. V is TRBV30 and J is TRBJ1-2; D gene uncertain. Germline loops: CDR1 GTSNPN, CDR2 SVGIG (reference sequence). V lost 0 bases to trimming and J lost 8 bases, with 7 bases between them. This CDR3 comprises 11 residues. The CDR3: CAWSVRYGYTF. The CDR3 region has the DNA TGTGCCTGGAGTGTACGGTACGGCTACACCTTC.

This chain connects TRBV30 to TRBJ2-4; 12 bases fit TRBD2. Per germline, CDR1 GTSNPN and CDR2 SVGIG (reference sequence). This CDR3 contains 15 residues. V was clipped by 2 bases and J by 11 bases; unmatched bases: 10. CDR3 residues: CAWSSGGLAGSLQYF. Here the CDR3 DNA reads TGTGCCTGGAGTTCGGGAGGACTAGCGGGGAGCCTTCAGTACTTC.

This clone was detected only once. The chain has TRBV11-2 and TRBJ1-2, with D perhaps TRBD1 (6 bases). Germline V gene lookup returns CDR1 SGHAT and CDR2 FQNNGV. The CDR3 is made up of 14 amino acids. Trimming removed 1 base at V and 4 bases at J, with 10 bases between. Here the CDR3 reads CASSLGQALYGYTF. CDR3 nucleotide sequence: TGTGCCAGCAGCTTAGGACAGGCCCTCTATGGCTACACCTTC. Filled out from reference TRBV11-2 and TRBJ1-2, the complete variable domain reads EAGVAQSPRYKIIEKRQSVAFWCNPISGHATLYWYQQILGQGPKLLIQFQNNGVVDDSQLPKDRFSAERLKGVDSTLKIQPAKLEDSAVYLCASSLGQALYGYTFGSGTRLTVV.

CDR3 sequence (DNA): TGCAGCTCGTTGACAGGACAGGGAGGAACTGAAGCTTTCTTT. Residues: CSSLTGQGGTEAFF. The chain joins TRBV29-1 to TRBJ1-1, with 8 bases fitting TRBD1. The CDR3 is made up of 14 amino acids. The germline CDR1 and CDR2 sequences are SQVTM and ANQGSEA. The ends lost 8 bases at V and 5 bases at J; junction bases unmatched: 13.

The V call is TRBV30, the J call TRBJ1-6; the D is unclear. Trimming took off 4 bases at V and 8 bases at J, with 12 bases between the two ends. Germline CDR1 reads GTSNPN; CDR2 reads SVGIG (reference sequence). The CDR3 contains 13 residues. CDR3 loop: CAWTGRADSPLHF. CDR3 DNA: TGTGCCTGGACAGGACGGGCCGATTCACCCCTCCACTTT.

This clone appeared a few times. This chain uses TRBV2 with TRBJ2-6; tentative D call: TRBD1 (5 bases). This CDR3 has 14 residues. Germline V lookup: CDR1 SNHLY, CDR2 FYNNEI. V was trimmed by 8 bases and J by 0 bases, leaving 8 bases between them. This chain's CDR3 is CASAGFSGANVLTF. The CDR3 region has the DNA TGTGCCAGCGCAGGGTTCTCTGGGGCCAACGTCCTGACTTTC. Drawing the rest from reference TRBV2 and TRBJ2-6, the complete variable domain is EPEVTQTPSHQVTQMGQEVILRCVPISNHLYFYWYRQILGQKVEFLVSFYNNEISEKSEIFDDQFSVERPDGSNFTLKIRSTKLEDSAMYFCASAGFSGANVLTFGAGSRLTVL.

This chain connects TRBV7-7 to TRBJ2-2, with TRBD2 identical over 8 bases. The V gene end was trimmed by 0 bases and the J gene end by 4 bases; junction bases not matched to a gene: 1. Germline loops: CDR1 SSHAT, CDR2 FNYEAQ (reference sequence). CDR3 length: 15 amino acids. CDR3 in amino acids: CASSLASGGTGELFF. CDR3 nucleotide sequence: TGTGCCAGCAGCTTAGCCAGCGGGGGCACCGGGGAGCTGTTTTTT. Full variable domain (remainder filled in from reference TRBV7-7 and TRBJ2-2): GAGVSQSPRYKVTKRGQDVTLRCDPISSHATLYWYQQALGQGPEFLTYFNYEAQPDKSGLPSDRFSAERPEGSISTLTIQRTEQRDSAMYRCASSLASGGTGELFFGEGSRLTVL.

The chain combines TRBV29-1 with TRBJ1-6; 7 bases fit TRBD1. The CDR3 is 13 residues long. V lost 5 bases and J lost 7; bases outside the gene matches: 5. From germline, CDR1 is SQVTM and CDR2 ANQGSEA. This chain's CDR3 is CSVQQGRNSPLHF. The DNA of the CDR3 is TGCAGCGTTCAACAGGGGCGGAATTCACCCCTCCACTTT.

Of note for this clone: Relative to the germline gene, one junction end is altered; a read error may explain this. This chain links TRBV6-1 with TRBJ1-2; no reliable D call. The CDR3 has 13 residues. The germline CDR1 and CDR2 sequences are MNHNS and SASEGT. CDR3 nucleotides: TGTGCCACCAGTCGCACGGCGAACTATGGCTACACCTTC. Translation: CATSRTANYGYTF.

The sample holds a few counts of this clone. The chain uses TRBV5-1 and TRBJ2-5; D ambiguous. CDR3 length: 14 amino acids. Trimming shortened V by 0 bases and J by 0 bases, and 6 bases separated the two germline ends. Germline V lookup: CDR1 SGHRS, CDR2 YFSETQ. Here the CDR3 DNA reads TGCGCCAGCAGCTTGGGACGTTACCAAGAGACCCAGTACTTC. Protein sequence: CASSLGRYQETQYF.

The rearrangement joins TRBV29-1 to TRBJ2-5; a weak D match, TRBD2 (5 bases). Germline CDR1 reads SQVTM; CDR2 reads ANQGSEA. This CDR3 has 14 residues. Trimming shortened V by 7 bases and J by 4 bases, and 19 bases separated the two germline ends. CDR3 residues: CSGTFLADRETQYF. Here the CDR3 DNA reads TGCAGCGGAACCTTCCTAGCAGATCGAGAGACCCAGTACTTC.

CDR3 nucleotide sequence: TGCGCCAGCAGCCAACGGGGAGCACAAGAGACCCAGTACTTC. Protein: CASSQRGAQETQYF. The J gene is TRBJ2-5, the V gene TRBV4-1; D is possibly TRBD2 (5 bases). V lost 2 bases to trimming and J lost 2 bases, with 9 bases between them. CDR1 is MGHRA and CDR2 is YSYEKL in the germline V gene. This CDR3 contains 14 residues.

This chain joins TRBV19 and TRBJ2-2, with D unresolved. CDR1 is LNHDA, CDR2 SQIVND, per germline (reference sequence). With 5 bases removed from V and 7 bases from J, the gap between germline ends came to 11 bases. The CDR3 consists of 13 residues. The CDR3 reads CASSPTTNGELFF. The DNA for the CDR3 is TGTGCCAGTAGTCCCACCACCAACGGGGAGCTGTTTTTT.

The chain uses TRBV10-3 and TRBJ2-6; TRBD1 might be the D (5 bases). The V and J ends lost 3 bases and 11 bases respectively, with 17 bases between them. The CDR3 has 15 residues. In germline, CDR1 is ENHRY, CDR2 SYGVKD. Here the CDR3 DNA reads TGTGCCATCAGTGATACCGAAGGCAGGGTGGACGTCCTGACTTTC. Amino acid sequence: CAISDTEGRVDVLTF.

The chain recombines TRBV9 with TRBJ2-5; 11 positions match TRBD2. Trimming at V came to 4 bases and at J to 1 base, leaving 6 bases not matched to a gene. CDR3 length: 16 residues. Germline loops: CDR1 SGDLS, CDR2 YYNGEE. The CDR3 DNA reads TGTGCCAGCAGCCGTGAGGGGACTAGCGGCCAAGAGACCCAGTACTTC. This encodes CASSREGTSGQETQYF.

This chain uses TRBV9 with TRBJ2-7; D gene ambiguous. The CDR3 sequence is 14 residues long. Germline CDR1 and CDR2: SGDLS and YYNGEE. Trimming stripped 5 bases from V and 2 bases from J, with 14 bases between. This CDR3 reads CASSPTRETYEQYF. The CDR3, as DNA: TGTGCCAGCAGTCCTACCCGCGAAACCTACGAGCAGTACTTC. The full variable domain, in which reference TRBV9 and TRBJ2-7 provide the parts outside the CDR3, is DSGVTQTPKHLITATGQRVTLRCSPRSGDLSVYWYQQSLDQGLQFLIQYYNGEERAKGNILERFSAQQFPDLHSELNLSSLELGDSALYFCASSPTRETYEQYFGPGTRLTVT.

The chain uses TRBV19 and TRBJ2-4; D is tentatively TRBD1 or TRBD2 (5 bases each). Per germline, CDR1 LNHDA and CDR2 SQIVND (reference sequence). Trimming shortened V by 5 bases and J by 11 bases, and 16 bases separated the two germline ends. The CDR3 consists of 13 residues. For the CDR3, the DNA is TGTGCCAGTAGTTTAGGGACGCCTCCCCTTCAGTACTTC. It yields the protein CASSLGTPPLQYF.